The 23 T cell receptor beta chains below were found in one sample sequenced in a study of post-analysis software for immune sequencing data. Antigen specificity for these receptors is unknown. Overall study findings and caveats: Patients used five TRBV segments, including TRBV5-6, TRBV5-1 and TRBV20-1, more often than controls.

Included in the TCR beta cDNA libraries were unique molecular identifiers. TCRdb reprocessed the PCR reads via MiXCR and lists one record per CDR3 protein. This sample has under 200,000 distinct CDR3 sequences, with over 25% found just once. Sequenced material: blood. The source of these receptors is a girl aged 2-17 years with multiple sclerosis.

The gene calls are TRBV20-1 and TRBJ2-1; tentatively, D is TRBD2 (7 bases). There are 12 residues in the CDR3. Germline lookup yields CDR1 DFQATT and CDR2 SNEGSKA (reference sequence). The chain's CDR3 is CSWGRESHEQFF. CDR3 bases: TGCAGCTGGGGGCGGGAGTCACATGAGCAGTTCTTC.

On this clonotype: A read error is possible here, since a much larger clone lies one base away. The rearrangement links TRBV10-3 to TRBJ2-5, with 7 bases that match TRBD1. The CDR3 is 13 amino acids. CDR1 and CDR2 (germline): ENHRY, SYGVKD. V lost 9 bases, J lost 7 bases, and 11 bases stayed unmatched. This CDR3 reads CAIQTTGLGTQYF. The CDR3 coding sequence is TGTGCCATTCAAACGACAGGGTTAGGGACCCAGTACTTC.

The V gene is TRBV18, the J gene TRBJ2-2; no definite D call. The CDR3 loop spans 16 amino acids. Per the germline V gene, CDR1 is KGHSH and CDR2 is LQKENI. Trimming left V 3 bases short and J 4 bases short, with 15 bases between. CDR3: CASSPYNLGVTGELFF. The CDR3 DNA sequence: TGTGCCAGCTCACCGTATAACTTGGGCGTCACCGGGGAGCTGTTTTTT.

Ten or more counts support this clonotype. V usage is TRBV6-1 and J usage is TRBJ1-5, with 8 bases fitting TRBD1. The CDR3 covers 14 residues. CDR1 is MNHNS, CDR2 SASEGT, per germline. J gave up 2 bases and V 7 bases, and 4 bases lay outside the gene matches. CDR3 in amino acids: CASTDRGRNQPQHF. The CDR3 DNA follows: TGTGCCAGCACTGACAGGGGTCGCAATCAGCCCCAGCATTTT.

The chain carries TRBV7-8 and TRBJ2-1; no clear D gene. The V end was cut by 1 base, the J end by 6 bases, with 10 bases between. CDR3 size: 14 residues. Germline CDR1 and CDR2: SGHVS and FQNEAQ. CDR3 in amino acids: CASSLVGWGNEQFF. Written as DNA, the CDR3 is TGTGCCAGCAGCTTAGTCGGCTGGGGCAATGAGCAGTTCTTC.

As for this clonotype: One end of the junction does not line up with germline, which may come from a read error. The rearrangement links TRBV28 to TRBJ1-5, with a tentative D call TRBD1 (5 bases). Germline assignment: CDR1 MDHEN and CDR2 SYDVKM. CDR3 size: 14 residues. The CDR3 loop reads CAGSMTDSNQPQHF. The CDR3, as DNA: TGTGCCGGCAGTATGACAGATAGCAATCAGCCCCAGCATTTT.

The gene calls are TRBV27 and TRBJ2-5; 7 bases fit TRBD2. J lost 1 base, V lost 6 bases, and 8 bases had no gene match. Germline CDR1 and CDR2: MNHEY and SMNVEV (reference sequence). This CDR3 region has 15 residues. The CDR3 region has the DNA TGTGCCAGCAGCTTCTTGGCGGGAGCCCAAGAGACCCAGTACTTC. Translation: CASSFLAGAQETQYF.

Notes on this clonotype: The junction departs from the called germline gene at one end, perhaps through a read error. The V gene is TRBV18, the J gene TRBJ2-5, with D unresolved. Germline V lookup: CDR1 KGHSH, CDR2 LQKENI. This CDR3 comprises 11 residues. The CDR3: CVSSPWETQYF. For the CDR3, the DNA is TGTGTCAGCTCACCCTGGGAGACCCAGTACTTC.

This clonotype has a count of ten or more. The rearrangement links TRBV20-1 to TRBJ2-1; D possibly matches TRBD1 or TRBD2 (7 bases each). V was pared by 3 bases and J by 6 bases, with 12 bases between. This CDR3 is 13 amino acids long. In germline, CDR1 is DFQATT, CDR2 SNEGSKA (reference sequence). This chain's CDR3 is CSARTGRANEQFF. The CDR3 DNA follows: TGCAGTGCTAGGACAGGGAGGGCCAATGAGCAGTTCTTC.

This clonotype was recorded many times. The chain joins TRBV9 to TRBJ2-3; the D is unclear. Per the germline V gene, CDR1 is SGDLS and CDR2 is YYNGEE. This CDR3 is built from 13 residues. V was pared by 3 bases and J by 10 bases, with 15 bases between. The CDR3 region has the DNA TGTGCCAGCAGCGCCCGACTGGGTGGGGCGCAGTATTTT. It codes for CASSARLGGAQYF.

A remark on this clonotype: A much larger clone sits a single nucleotide away, making a read error possible. This chain links TRBV28 with TRBJ2-5, with D unclear. The J call is in doubt because the DNA end fits TRBJ2-1 better. The CDR3 extends over 12 amino acids. Germline values: CDR1 MDHEN, CDR2 SYDVKM. This CDR3 is CASSSYQETQFF. The DNA of the CDR3 is TGTGCCAGCAGTTCGTACCAAGAGACCCAGTTCTTC.

This clonotype was seen a few times. The genes are TRBV5-1 and TRBJ2-5; D is undetermined. Germline lookup yields CDR1 SGHRS and CDR2 YFSETQ. The germline V and J ends were trimmed by 1 base and 11 bases, with 18 bases remaining between them. The CDR3 runs 14 residues. The CDR3 here is CASSLSRKFNEQYF. The CDR3 DNA reads as TGCGCCAGCAGCTTGTCAAGGAAATTCAATGAGCAGTACTTC.

This clonotype occurred a few times. The V gene is TRBV20-1, the J gene TRBJ1-6; 8 bases are a match to TRBD1. Germline V gives CDR1 DFQATT, CDR2 SNEGSKA (reference sequence). This CDR3 is 13 amino acids long. J gave up 8 bases and V 6 bases, and 6 bases lay outside the gene matches. CDR3 DNA sequence: TGCAGTGCGCGGGACAGGAACTATTCACCCCTCCACTTT. As protein: CSARDRNYSPLHF.

The V gene is TRBV12-3 or TRBV12-4, the J gene TRBJ2-5; 7 nucleotides match TRBD2. V dropped 3 bases and J dropped 2; count of bases not matched to a gene: 9. The CDR3 covers 16 residues. The CDR3 DNA reads as TGTGCCAGCAGTTTGGGAGGGGCTAGCGAACAAGAGACCCAGTACTTC. It is translated as CASSLGGASEQETQYF.

V gene TRBV3-1 combines with J gene TRBJ2-3; tentatively, D is TRBD1 or TRBD2 (5 bases each). The CDR3 covers 13 residues. Germline CDR1 LGHDT, CDR2 YNNKEL (reference sequence). V lost 8 bases to trimming and J lost 4 bases, with 13 bases between them. The CDR3 sequence: CASGPRGPDTQYF. CDR3 coding DNA: TGTGCCAGCGGGCCTCGGGGCCCAGATACGCAGTATTTT.

The genes are TRBV6-5 and TRBJ1-1; TRBD1 matches at 7 bases. The V gene's germline CDR1 is MNHEY and CDR2 SVGAGI. The CDR3 runs 15 residues. The V segment lost 4 bases and the J segment 1 base; nucleotides outside the gene matches: 6. CDR3 protein: CASSWIQGQNTEAFF. CDR3 nucleotides: TGTGCCAGCAGTTGGATACAGGGGCAGAACACTGAAGCTTTCTTT.

As concerns this clonotype: A much larger clone lies a single base off, so this may be a read error. The chain is built from TRBV4-1 and TRBJ2-5, with D unclear. Per the germline V gene, CDR1 is MGHRA and CDR2 is YSYEKL. This CDR3 spans 16 amino acids. Trimming left V 0 bases short and J 4 bases short, with 15 bases between. CDR3 in DNA: TGCGCCAGCAGCCAAGATAGGTGGGTAGGAGCAGAGACCCAGTACTTC. Translating gives CASSQDRWVGAETQYF.

V usage is TRBV20-1 and J usage is TRBJ2-7; TRBD1 might be the D (5 bases). Matching the DNA end better, TRBJ2-5 makes the J call doubtful. The CDR3 is 13 amino acids. Per germline, CDR1 DFQATT and CDR2 SNEGSKA (reference sequence). In DNA form, the CDR3 reads TGCAGTGCCAACACTGACAGATCCGAGACCCAGTACTTC. It is translated as CSANTDRSETQYF.

This clonotype was detected many times. The chain recombines TRBV7-9 with TRBJ1-6; D perhaps matches TRBD1 (5 bases). CDR1 is SEHNR, CDR2 FQNEAQ, per germline (reference sequence). The CDR3 covers 16 residues. Trimming cost V 4 bases and J 3 bases, with 13 bases left between them. The CDR3: CASSSGQGFYNSPLHF. CDR3 bases: TGTGCCAGCAGCTCGGGGCAAGGATTCTATAATTCACCCCTCCACTTT. The complete variable domain, with remaining parts taken from reference TRBV7-9 and TRBJ1-6, reads DTGVSQNPRHKITKRGQNVTFRCDPISEHNRLYWYRQTLGQGPEFLTYFQNEAQLEKSRLLSDRFSAERPKGSFSTLEIQRTEQGDSAMYLCASSSGQGFYNSPLHFGNGTRLTVT.

This clonotype was found a few times. J is TRBJ1-2 and V is TRBV14; TRBD1 matches at 9 bases. Losses at the gene ends were 4 bases for V and 5 bases for J; bases not matched to a gene: 8. The CDR3 consists of 15 residues. Germline V gives CDR1 SGHDN, CDR2 FVKESK. The CDR3 loop reads CASSRRTGARYGYTF. The CDR3 coding sequence is TGTGCCAGCAGCCGCCGGACAGGGGCGAGATATGGCTACACCTTC.

Comment on this clonotype: A read error may be the cause here, since a much bigger clone is one base away. The genes are TRBV20-1 and TRBJ2-1; no clear D gene. The germline V gene encodes CDR1 DFQATT and CDR2 SNEGSKA (reference sequence). The CDR3 extends over 10 amino acids. Here the CDR3 reads CRAPSGKRFF. CDR3 in DNA: TGCAGAGCTCCCTCGGGTAAGCGGTTCTTC.

This clonotype was found many times. The CDR3 here is CSARVGQNTGELFF. The CDR3 DNA sequence: TGCAGTGCTAGAGTGGGCCAAAACACCGGGGAGCTGTTTTTT. J is TRBJ2-2 and V is TRBV20-1, with D unclear. Germline CDR1 reads DFQATT; CDR2 reads SNEGSKA (reference sequence). CDR3 length equals 14 residues. Between the trimmed V and J ends, which lost 1 base and 2 bases, there was a span of 8 bases.

The sample holds a few counts of this clonotype. This rearrangement joins TRBV11-2 to TRBJ2-3; 11 nucleotides align to TRBD2. After removal of 3 bases from V and 2 bases from J, the junction contained 7 bases not matched to a gene. The germline V gene encodes CDR1 SGHAT and CDR2 FQNNGV. The CDR3 is 17 residues long. The CDR3 sequence: CASSFPGLAEFTDTQYF. The CDR3 DNA is TGTGCCAGCAGCTTTCCGGGACTAGCGGAGTTCACAGATACGCAGTATTTT.